This T cell receptor beta chain originates from a study of cytomegalovirus exposure and HLA in healthy donors. PCR used 60 Vbeta primers and 13 Jbeta primers. The table came from immunoSEQ multiplex PCR; TCRdb's copy has only in-frame clones and leaves some out. The data hold more than 95,000 clones, with roughly 80% observed a single time. This CDR3 has 13 residues. Germline lookup yields CDR1 MNHEY and CDR2 SVGAGI. The V gene lost 0 bases and the J gene lost 4 bases, with 6 bases spanning the gap. Whole-study findings and limits: Common viral pathogens seemed to be connected with several of the most significant clusters, according to a later analysis. A missense variant in DCLRE1C was later tied to TCR beta V- and J-gene trimming. Among TCR beta chains, those listed as cytomegalovirus-associated numbered some 160. Reportedly, HLA-A and HLA-B alleles of most subjects were accurately predicted from TCR beta.

Worth noting for this clone: Its antigen is currently unknown.

This sequence joins TRBV6-5 and TRBJ2-5; perhaps TRBD2 as D (5 bases). The TCR was taken from a man aged 18-30 years in good health and CMV-seropositive. Specimen: PBMCs. The CDR3 DNA sequence: TGTGCCAGCAGTTACTCGAGGGTAGAGACCCAGTACTTC. Amino acids: CASSYSRVETQYF.